This T cell receptor beta chain was retrieved from a study of T and B cells in COVID-19 patients. Study details: Blood was sampled from COVID-19 patients who were either actively infected or recovered. In the active-infection cohort, about 90% of the roughly 20 patients had comorbidities linked to unfavorable COVID-19 outcome. The recovered patients had mostly mild to moderate COVID-19 with outpatient management.

The CDR3 spans 18 residues. Looked up from germline, CDR1 is MNHEY and CDR2 is SMNVEV (reference sequence). The sample holds a few counts of this clonotype. From blood, roughly 250-550 ng of genomic DNA served as TRB template. BIOMED2 TRB-A/B primer pools were used in multiplex TRB PCR. TCRdb recomputed calls from the multiplex PCR reads with MiXCR, one row per CDR3 protein. The repertoire holds 24,000 or so distinct CDR3 sequences, with about 33% as singletons. Sequencing was done on a sample of blood. The receptor was isolated from a human donor who had recovered from COVID-19. This chain connects TRBV27 to TRBJ2-5; the match to TRBD2 covers 13 bases. The DNA matches TRBJ2-7 better at its end, which makes the J call doubtful. The CDR3 is CASRTGTSGTIGRYEQYF. The CDR3, as DNA: TGTGCCAGCAGAACCGGGACTAGCGGGACGATTGGTCGCTACGAGCAGTACTTC.